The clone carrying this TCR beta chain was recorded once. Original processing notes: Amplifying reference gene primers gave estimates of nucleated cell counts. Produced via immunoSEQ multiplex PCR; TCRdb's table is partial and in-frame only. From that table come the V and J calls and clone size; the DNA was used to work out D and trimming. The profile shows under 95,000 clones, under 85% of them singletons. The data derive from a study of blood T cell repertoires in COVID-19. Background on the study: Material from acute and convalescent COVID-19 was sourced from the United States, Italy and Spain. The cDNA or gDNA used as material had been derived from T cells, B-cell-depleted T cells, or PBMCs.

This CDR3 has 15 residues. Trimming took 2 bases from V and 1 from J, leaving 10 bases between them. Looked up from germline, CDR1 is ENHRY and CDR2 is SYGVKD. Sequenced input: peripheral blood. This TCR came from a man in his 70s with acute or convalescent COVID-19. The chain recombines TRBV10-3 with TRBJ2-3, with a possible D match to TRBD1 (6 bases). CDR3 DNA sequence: TGTGCCATCAGTGAGGATAGACAGGGCACAGATACGCAGTATTTT. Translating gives CAISEDRQGTDTQYF.